Detailed here is one T cell receptor (beta chain). Some clones are missing from TCRdb's copy, which holds only in-frame ones; the method was immunoSEQ multiplex PCR. This sample has approximately 73,000 clones, with just under 95% found just once. This entry is derived from a study of technical replicates of blood from several donors. Germline V gene lookup returns CDR1 MGHRA and CDR2 YSYEKL. The V gene lost 1 base and the J gene lost 2 bases, with 18 bases spanning the gap. CDR3 length: 17 residues. The V and J genes are TRBV4-1 and TRBJ2-7, with D possibly being TRBD2 (6 bases). The sequencing input was T cells isolated from PBMCs. The origin of this receptor is a human donor in good health. The CDR3 region is CASSQGGVKLVPYEQYF. The CDR3 DNA reads as TGCGCCAGCAGCCAAGGGGGGGTGAAACTAGTCCCCTACGAGCAGTACTTC.